This T cell receptor (beta chain) was observed in a study of shared clonotypes between healthy human individuals. TCRdb keeps only in-frame clones here, not all; method: immunoSEQ multiplex PCR. The top ten clones hold about an eighth of a sample with more than 450,000 clones, 70% to 80% of them seen once. With 1 base removed from V and 1 base from J, the gap between germline ends came to 8 bases. Germline CDR1 SEHNR, CDR2 FQNEAQ (reference sequence). CDR3 size: 14 residues. This clone occurred many times. This chain joins TRBV7-9 and TRBJ2-7; unclear D gene. The sample was PBMCs. This clonotype was sampled from a woman aged 40 to 50 in good health. Some clones in this sample may be carry-over from other donors' samples. The chain's CDR3 is CASSLDAWSYEQYF. For the CDR3, the DNA is TGTGCCAGCAGCTTAGACGCTTGGTCCTACGAGCAGTACTTC.